One sample yielded the 10 T cell receptor beta chains listed below, sequenced in a study of blood T cells in healthy people across ages (dated by TCRdb to the mid-2010s). Library preparation was by 5' RACE. Sequencer: Illumina HiSeq 2500. The second PCR ran for roughly 6 to 11 cycles and used a J-beta primer mix along with a sample-barcoded 5' primer. In TCRdb, the public reads were trimmed at Q25 with fastp and aligned with MiXCR, with productive beta chains retained. When rows share a CDR3 protein, they turn into one entry using the most common DNA and genes. Here the sample has about 640,000 distinct CDR3 sequences; 25% to 35% occur a single time. The ten largest account for 15% to 18% of the sample. Sequenced material: blood. These receptors came from an elderly woman in good health.

About this clonotype: A much larger clone is a single base away; this may be a read error. The chain uses TRBV6-5 and TRBJ2-7, with D possibly called TRBD1 or TRBD2 (5 bases each). The CDR3 totals 13 residues. Trimming took 6 bases from V and 2 from J, leaving 11 bases between them. CDR1 MNHEY and CDR2 SVGAGI come from the germline V gene. This CDR3 reads CASRRQTTYEQYF. The CDR3 DNA is TGTGCCAGCAGACGACAGACTACCTACGAGCAGTACTTC.

The count of this clonotype is one. The chain combines TRBV12-3 or TRBV12-4 with TRBJ2-2; 10 nucleotides agree with TRBD1. Trimming cost V 5 bases and J 6 bases; bases outside gene matches: 12. CDR3 length equals 17 residues. The CDR3 region is CASSPRDRGLEAGELFF. DNA for the CDR3: TGTGCCAGCAGTCCCCGGGACAGGGGTCTCGAGGCCGGGGAGCTGTTTTTT.

V usage is TRBV2 and J usage is TRBJ1-5; D ambiguous. Germline CDR1 and CDR2: SNHLY and FYNNEI. With 7 bases removed from V and 0 bases from J, the gap between germline ends came to 13 bases. CDR3 length: 15 residues. CDR3: CASTKTRNSNQPQHF. CDR3 bases: TGTGCCAGCACCAAAACCCGTAATAGCAATCAGCCCCAGCATTTT.

This clonotype has just a few counts. This chain uses TRBV7-3 with TRBJ1-4, with D perhaps TRBD1 (5 bases). Germline CDR1 SGHTA, CDR2 FQGTGA. The length of the CDR3 is 15 residues. The V end lost 5 bases, the J end lost 8 bases, and 18 bases lay between the germline ends. The DNA of the CDR3 is TGTGCCAGCAGCCCACGGGGGAGACGCGGGGAAAAACTGTTTTTT. Its translation: CASSPRGRRGEKLFF.

This clonotype was observed a handful of times. This chain uses TRBV7-8 with TRBJ1-3; possible D gene TRBD1, 5 bases. Germline assignment: CDR1 SGHVS and CDR2 FQNEAQ. Deletions cut 5 bases from V and 0 bases from J, with 11 bases between. This CDR3 region has 15 residues. CDR3 protein: CASSREGYSGNTIYF. DNA for the CDR3: TGTGCCAGCAGCAGGGAGGGGTACTCTGGAAACACCATATATTTT.

This clonotype was detected a few times. A much larger clone is a single base away; this may be a read error. The chain couples TRBV5-1 to TRBJ2-7; the match to TRBD1 covers 7 bases. The CDR3 runs 19 residues. Germline lookup yields CDR1 SGHRS and CDR2 YFSETQ. The junction had 26 bases not matched to a gene; V was cut back by 4 bases and J by 7 bases. The CDR3 loop is CASSAGVWSRDSRYNEQYF. The CDR3 bases are TGCGCCAGCAGCGCTGGGGTTTGGTCCCGGGACAGCCGTTACAATGAGCAGTACTTC.

At least ten counts were recorded for this clonotype. The V gene is TRBV7-3, the J gene TRBJ1-2, with a weak D call TRBD1 (5 bases). V was cut by 3 bases and J by 3 bases, with 14 bases left in between. This CDR3 contains 15 residues. The germline V gene encodes CDR1 SGHTA and CDR2 FQGTGA. This chain's CDR3 is CASSLSNRRDYGYTF. Here the CDR3 DNA reads TGTGCCAGCAGCTTGTCAAACAGGAGGGACTATGGCTACACCTTC.

This clonotype turned up a few times. The chain combines TRBV6-2 or TRBV6-3 with TRBJ1-1; TRBD1 matches 7 bases. CDR3 length equals 15 residues. Looked up from germline, CDR1 is MNHEY and CDR2 is SVGEGT. V shed 5 bases and J 4 bases; nucleotides not matched to a gene: 10. The CDR3 DNA reads TGTGCCAGCAGTGGCCTGACAGGGACGGCCACTGAAGCTTTCTTT. Its protein is CASSGLTGTATEAFF.

This clonotype turned up a few times. A much larger clonotype is one base distant, so this may be a read error. The chain recombines TRBV5-1 with TRBJ2-7; weak D call: TRBD2 (5 bases). Trimming stripped 4 bases from V and 10 bases from J, with 21 bases between. CDR3 length: 14 residues. The germline V gene has CDR1 SGHRS and CDR2 YFSETQ. CDR3 residues: CASSRSGSEEAQYF. CDR3 bases: TGCGCCAGCAGCCGCTCGGGATCTGAAGAGGCCCAGTACTTC.

This clonotype was recorded at least ten times. This chain connects TRBV6-1 to TRBJ2-2; the match to TRBD1 covers 9 bases. The CDR3 contains 16 residues. Germline V gives CDR1 MNHNS, CDR2 SASEGT. The J segment lost 2 bases and the V segment lost 6 bases, leaving 7 bases of the junction unmatched. CDR3 bases: TGTGCCAGCAGGGGGACGGACAGGGGCAACACCGGGGAGCTGTTTTTT. This translates into CASRGTDRGNTGELFF.